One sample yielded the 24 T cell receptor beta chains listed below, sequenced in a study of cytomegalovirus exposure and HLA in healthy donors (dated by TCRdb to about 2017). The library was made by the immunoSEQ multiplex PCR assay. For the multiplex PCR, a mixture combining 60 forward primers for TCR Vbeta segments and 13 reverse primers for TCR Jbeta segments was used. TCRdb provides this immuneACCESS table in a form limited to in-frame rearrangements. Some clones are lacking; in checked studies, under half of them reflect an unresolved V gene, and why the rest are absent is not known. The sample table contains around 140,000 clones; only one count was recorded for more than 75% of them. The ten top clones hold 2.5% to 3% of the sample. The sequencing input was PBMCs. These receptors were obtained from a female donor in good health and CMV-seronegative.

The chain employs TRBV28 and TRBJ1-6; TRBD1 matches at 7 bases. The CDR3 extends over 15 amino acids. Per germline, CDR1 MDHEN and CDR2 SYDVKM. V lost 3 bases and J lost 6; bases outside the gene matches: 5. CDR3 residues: CASSLVGTVNSPLHF. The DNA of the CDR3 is TGTGCCAGCAGTTTGGTCGGGACAGTTAATTCACCCCTCCACTTT. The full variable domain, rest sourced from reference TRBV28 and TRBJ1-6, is DVKVTQSSRYLVKRTGEKVFLECVQDMDHENMFWYRQDPGLGLRLIYFSYDVKMKEKGDIPEGYSVSREKKERFSLILESASTNQTSMYLCASSLVGTVNSPLHFGNGTRLTVT.

The CDR3 region is CASSLGSQVNQPQHF. In nucleotides, the CDR3 is TGTGCCAGCAGCTTAGGGTCTCAGGTTAATCAGCCCCAGCATTTT. This chain links TRBV7-9 with TRBJ1-5; no clear D. CDR3 length: 15 residues. V lost 1 base, J lost 4 bases, and 11 bases lay in between. Germline CDR1 is SEHNR and CDR2 is FQNEAQ (reference sequence).

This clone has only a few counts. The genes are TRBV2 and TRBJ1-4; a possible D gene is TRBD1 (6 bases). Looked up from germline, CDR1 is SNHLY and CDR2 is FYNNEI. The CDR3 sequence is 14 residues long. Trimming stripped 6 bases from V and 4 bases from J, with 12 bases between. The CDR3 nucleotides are TGTGCCAGCAGCGGGGGGCCGAGTAATGAAAAACTGTTTTTT. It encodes CASSGGPSNEKLFF.

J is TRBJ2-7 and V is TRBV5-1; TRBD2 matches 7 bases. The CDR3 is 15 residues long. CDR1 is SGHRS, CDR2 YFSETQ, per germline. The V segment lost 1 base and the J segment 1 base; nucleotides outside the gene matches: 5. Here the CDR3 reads CASSLSTAGSYEQYF. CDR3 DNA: TGCGCCAGCAGCTTGTCAACAGCGGGATCCTACGAGCAGTACTTC.

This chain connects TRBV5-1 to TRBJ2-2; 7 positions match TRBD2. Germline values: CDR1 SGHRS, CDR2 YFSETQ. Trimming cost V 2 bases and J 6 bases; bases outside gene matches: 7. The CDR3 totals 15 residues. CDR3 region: CASSFGGYLSGELFF. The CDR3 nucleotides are TGCGCCAGCAGCTTCGGGGGGTACCTATCCGGGGAGCTGTTTTTT.

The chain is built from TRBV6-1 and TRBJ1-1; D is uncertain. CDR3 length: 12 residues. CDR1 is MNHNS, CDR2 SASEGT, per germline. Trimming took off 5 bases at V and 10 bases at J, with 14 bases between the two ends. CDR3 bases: TGTGCCAGCAGTCCGAATCCGACATTAGCTTTCTTT. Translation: CASSPNPTLAFF.

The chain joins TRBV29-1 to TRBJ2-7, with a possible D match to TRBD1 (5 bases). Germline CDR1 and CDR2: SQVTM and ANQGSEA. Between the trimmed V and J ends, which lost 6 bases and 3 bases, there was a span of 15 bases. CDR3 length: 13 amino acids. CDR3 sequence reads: CSVSLDSLYEQYF. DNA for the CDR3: TGCAGCGTATCTCTAGACAGCCTCTACGAGCAGTACTTC.

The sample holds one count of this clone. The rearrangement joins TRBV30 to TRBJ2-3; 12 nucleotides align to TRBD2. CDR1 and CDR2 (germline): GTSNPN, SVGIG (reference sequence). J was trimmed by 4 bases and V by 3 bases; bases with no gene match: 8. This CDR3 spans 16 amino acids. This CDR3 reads CAWSARLAGASDTQYF. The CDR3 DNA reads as TGTGCCTGGAGCGCCAGACTAGCGGGGGCCTCAGATACGCAGTATTTT.

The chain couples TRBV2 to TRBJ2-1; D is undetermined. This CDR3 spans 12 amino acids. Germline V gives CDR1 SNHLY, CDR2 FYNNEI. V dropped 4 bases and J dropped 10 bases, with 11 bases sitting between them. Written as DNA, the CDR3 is TGTGCCAGCAGTGGGGCGTTAGGAGAGCAGTTCTTC. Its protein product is CASSGALGEQFF.

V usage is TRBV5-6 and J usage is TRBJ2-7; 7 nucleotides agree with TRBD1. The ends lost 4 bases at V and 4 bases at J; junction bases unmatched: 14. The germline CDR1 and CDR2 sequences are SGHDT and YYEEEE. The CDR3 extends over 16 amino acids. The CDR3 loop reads CASSVRWVQGPYEQYF. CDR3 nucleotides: TGTGCCAGCAGCGTAAGGTGGGTACAGGGGCCTTACGAGCAGTACTTC.

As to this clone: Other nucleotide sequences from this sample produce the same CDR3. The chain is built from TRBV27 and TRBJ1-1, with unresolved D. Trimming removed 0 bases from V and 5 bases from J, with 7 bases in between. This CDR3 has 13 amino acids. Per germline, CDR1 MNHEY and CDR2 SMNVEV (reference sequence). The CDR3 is CASSLSRGTEAFF. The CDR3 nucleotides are TGTGCCAGCAGTTTATCTCGGGGAACTGAAGCTTTCTTT.

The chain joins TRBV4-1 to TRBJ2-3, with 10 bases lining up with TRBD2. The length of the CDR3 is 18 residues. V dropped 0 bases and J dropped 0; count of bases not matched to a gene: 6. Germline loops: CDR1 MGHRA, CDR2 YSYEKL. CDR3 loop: CASSQDWTSGPSTDTQYF. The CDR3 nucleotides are TGCGCCAGCAGCCAAGATTGGACTAGCGGTCCTAGCACAGATACGCAGTATTTT.

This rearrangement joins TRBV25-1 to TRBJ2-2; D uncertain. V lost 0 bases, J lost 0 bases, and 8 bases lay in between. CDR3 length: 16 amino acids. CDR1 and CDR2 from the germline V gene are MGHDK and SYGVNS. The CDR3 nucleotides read TGTGCCAGCAGTGAATATCGAGCTTCGAACACCGGGGAGCTGTTTTTT. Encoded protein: CASSEYRASNTGELFF.

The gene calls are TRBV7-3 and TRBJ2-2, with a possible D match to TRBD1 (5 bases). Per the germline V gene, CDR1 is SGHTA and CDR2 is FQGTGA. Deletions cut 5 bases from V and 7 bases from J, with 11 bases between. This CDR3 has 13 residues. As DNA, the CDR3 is TGTGCCAGCAGCCCTTGGGGCAGCGGGGAGCTGTTTTTT. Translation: CASSPWGSGELFF. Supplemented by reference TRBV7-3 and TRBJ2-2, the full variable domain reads GAGVSQTPSNKVTEKGKYVELRCDPISGHTALYWYRQSLGQGPEFLIYFQGTGAADDSGLPNDRFFAVRPEGSVSTLKIQRTERGDSAVYLCASSPWGSGELFFGEGSRLTVL.

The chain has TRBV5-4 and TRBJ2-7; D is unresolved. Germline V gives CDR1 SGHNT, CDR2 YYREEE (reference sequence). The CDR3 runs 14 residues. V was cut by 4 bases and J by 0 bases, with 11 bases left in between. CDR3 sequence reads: CASSLAGASYEQYF. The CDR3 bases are TGTGCCAGCAGCCTCGCCGGAGCCTCCTACGAGCAGTACTTC.

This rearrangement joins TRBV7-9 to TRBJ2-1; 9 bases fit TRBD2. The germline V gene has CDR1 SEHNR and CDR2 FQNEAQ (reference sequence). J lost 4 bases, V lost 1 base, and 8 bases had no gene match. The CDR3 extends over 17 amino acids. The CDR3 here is CASSLDPAGGRYNEQFF. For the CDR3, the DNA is TGTGCCAGCAGCTTAGATCCAGCGGGAGGACGGTACAATGAGCAGTTCTTC.

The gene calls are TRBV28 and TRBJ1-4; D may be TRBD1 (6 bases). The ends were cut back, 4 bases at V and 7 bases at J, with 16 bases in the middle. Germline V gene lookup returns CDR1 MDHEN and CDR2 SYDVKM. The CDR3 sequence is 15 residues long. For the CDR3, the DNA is TGTGCCAGCAGTTCCGCTTACAGGGTTGGTGAAAAACTGTTTTTT. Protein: CASSSAYRVGEKLFF.

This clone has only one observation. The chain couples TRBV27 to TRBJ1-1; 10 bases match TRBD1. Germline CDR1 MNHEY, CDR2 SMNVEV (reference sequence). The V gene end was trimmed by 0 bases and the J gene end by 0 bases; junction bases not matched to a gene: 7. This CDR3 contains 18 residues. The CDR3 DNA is TGTGCCAGCAGTTTATCTTCCGGGACAGGGGTCATGAACACTGAAGCTTTCTTT. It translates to CASSLSSGTGVMNTEAFF.

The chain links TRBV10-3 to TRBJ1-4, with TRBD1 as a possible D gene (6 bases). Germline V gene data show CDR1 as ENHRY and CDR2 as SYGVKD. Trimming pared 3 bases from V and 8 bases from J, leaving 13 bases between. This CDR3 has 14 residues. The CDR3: CAISDTGYGEKLFF. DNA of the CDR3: TGTGCCATCAGTGATACAGGGTATGGGGAAAAACTGTTTTTT.

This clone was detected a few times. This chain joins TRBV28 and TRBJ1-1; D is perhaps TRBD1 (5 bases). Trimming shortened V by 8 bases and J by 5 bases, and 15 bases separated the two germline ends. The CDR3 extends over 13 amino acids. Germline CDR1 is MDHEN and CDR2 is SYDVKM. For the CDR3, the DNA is TGTGCCAGCCGAACCCCGGGGGAAACTGAAGCTTTCTTT. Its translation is CASRTPGETEAFF.

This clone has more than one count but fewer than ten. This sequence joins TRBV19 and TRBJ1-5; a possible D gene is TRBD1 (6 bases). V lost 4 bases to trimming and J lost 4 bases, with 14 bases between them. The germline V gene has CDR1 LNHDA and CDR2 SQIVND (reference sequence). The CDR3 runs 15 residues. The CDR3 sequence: CASSTPTQGNQPQHF. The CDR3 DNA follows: TGTGCCAGTAGTACGCCAACACAGGGAAATCAGCCCCAGCATTTT.

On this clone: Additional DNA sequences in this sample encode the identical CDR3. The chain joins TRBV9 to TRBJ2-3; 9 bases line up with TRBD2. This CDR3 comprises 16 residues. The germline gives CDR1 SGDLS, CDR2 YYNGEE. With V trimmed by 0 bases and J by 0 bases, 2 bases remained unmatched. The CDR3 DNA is TGTGCCAGCAGCGTAGGACTAGCGGCTAGCACAGATACGCAGTATTTT. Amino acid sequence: CASSVGLAASTDTQYF.

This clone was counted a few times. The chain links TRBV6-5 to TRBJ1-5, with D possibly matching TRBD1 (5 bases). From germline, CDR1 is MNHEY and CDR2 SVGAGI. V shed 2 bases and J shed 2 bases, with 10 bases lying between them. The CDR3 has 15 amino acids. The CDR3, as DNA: TGTGCCAGCAGTTACGACTCGACAGGCAATCAGCCCCAGCATTTT. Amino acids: CASSYDSTGNQPQHF.

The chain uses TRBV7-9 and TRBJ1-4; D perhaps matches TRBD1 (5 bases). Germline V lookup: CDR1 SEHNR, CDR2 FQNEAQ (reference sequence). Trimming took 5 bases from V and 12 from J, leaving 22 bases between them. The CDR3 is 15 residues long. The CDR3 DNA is TGTGCCAGCAGCCCAATCAGGGCCGGGACTAGTCAACTGTTTTTT. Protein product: CASSPIRAGTSQLFF. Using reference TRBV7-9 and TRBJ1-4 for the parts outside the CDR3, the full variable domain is DTGVSQNPRHKITKRGQNVTFRCDPISEHNRLYWYRQTLGQGPEFLTYFQNEAQLEKSRLLSDRFSAERPKGSFSTLEIQRTEQGDSAMYLCASSPIRAGTSQLFFGSGTQLSVL.